This T cell receptor (beta chain) appears in the sequencing data of a study of blood T cell repertoires in COVID-19. Study overall: The samples span acute and convalescent COVID-19 from the United States, Italy and Spain. Nucleic acid was either cDNA or gDNA, and it came from T cells, B-cell-depleted T cells, or PBMCs.

Germline trimming cut 7 bases from V and 2 bases from J; bases unmatched to any gene: 4. The germline V gene encodes CDR1 MDHEN and CDR2 SYDVKM. The CDR3 is 13 amino acids. Original handling: Reference gene primers were amplified, and this amplification served to estimate nucleated cell counts. Only in-frame clones appear in the TCRdb table, and some are missing; sequencing was by immunoSEQ multiplex PCR. The V and J calls and the clone size are those of that table, but D and trimming were determined from the DNA. The repertoire holds around 160,000 clones, 78% seen once, with approximately 15% in the top ten.

Specimen: peripheral blood. The source of this sequence is a woman over 75 with acute or convalescent COVID-19. The chain recombines TRBV28 with TRBJ2-5; 7 nucleotides line up with TRBD1. CDR3 sequence: CASTDRPQETQYF. CDR3 in DNA: TGTGCCAGCACGGACAGGCCTCAAGAGACCCAGTACTTC.